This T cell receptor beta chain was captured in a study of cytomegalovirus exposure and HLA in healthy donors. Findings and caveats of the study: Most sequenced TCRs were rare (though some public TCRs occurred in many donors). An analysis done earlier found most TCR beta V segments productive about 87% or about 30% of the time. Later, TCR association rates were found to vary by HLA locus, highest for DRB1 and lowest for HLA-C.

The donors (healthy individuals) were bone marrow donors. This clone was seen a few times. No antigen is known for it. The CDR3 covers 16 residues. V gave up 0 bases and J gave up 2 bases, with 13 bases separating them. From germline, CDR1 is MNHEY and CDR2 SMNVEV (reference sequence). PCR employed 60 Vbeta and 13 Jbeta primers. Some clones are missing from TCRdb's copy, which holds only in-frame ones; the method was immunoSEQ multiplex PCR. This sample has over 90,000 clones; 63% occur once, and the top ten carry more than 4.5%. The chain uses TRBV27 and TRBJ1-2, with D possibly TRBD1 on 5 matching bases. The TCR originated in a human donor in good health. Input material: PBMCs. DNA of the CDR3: TGTGCCAGCAGTTTATCTGTGTGGGGCCCGAACTATGGCTACACCTTC. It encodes CASSLSVWGPNYGYTF.